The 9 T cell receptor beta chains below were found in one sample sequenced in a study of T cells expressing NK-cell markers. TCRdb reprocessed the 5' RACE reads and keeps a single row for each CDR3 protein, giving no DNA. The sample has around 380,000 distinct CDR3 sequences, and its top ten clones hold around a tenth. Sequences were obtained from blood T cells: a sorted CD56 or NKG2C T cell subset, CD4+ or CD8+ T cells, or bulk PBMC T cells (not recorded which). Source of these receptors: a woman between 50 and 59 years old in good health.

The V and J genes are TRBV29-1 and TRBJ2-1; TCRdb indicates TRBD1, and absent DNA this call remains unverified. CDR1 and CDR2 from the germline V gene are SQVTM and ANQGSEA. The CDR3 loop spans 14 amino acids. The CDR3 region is CSASREGELIKQFF.

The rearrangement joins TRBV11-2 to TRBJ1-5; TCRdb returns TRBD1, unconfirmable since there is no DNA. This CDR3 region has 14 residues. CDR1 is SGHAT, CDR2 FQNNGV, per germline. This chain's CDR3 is CASSLEGGRQPQHF.

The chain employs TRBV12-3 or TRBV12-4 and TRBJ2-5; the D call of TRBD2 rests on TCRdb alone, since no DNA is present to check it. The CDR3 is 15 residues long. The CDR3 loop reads CASSLDWGGEETQYF.

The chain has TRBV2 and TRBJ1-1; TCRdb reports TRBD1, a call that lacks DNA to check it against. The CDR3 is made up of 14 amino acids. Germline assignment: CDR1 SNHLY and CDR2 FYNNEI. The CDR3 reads CASTLRQDLPEAFF.

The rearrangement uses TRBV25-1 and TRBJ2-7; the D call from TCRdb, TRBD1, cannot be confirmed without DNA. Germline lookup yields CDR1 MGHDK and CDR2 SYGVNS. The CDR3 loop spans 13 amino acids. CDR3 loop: CACSRGAGYEQYF.

The CDR3 region is CASSPSLLGQPQHF. The rearrangement uses TRBV6-5 and TRBJ1-5; lacking DNA, the TRBD1 call made by TCRdb goes unchecked. Germline V gene lookup returns CDR1 MNHEY and CDR2 SVGAGI. The CDR3 runs 14 residues.

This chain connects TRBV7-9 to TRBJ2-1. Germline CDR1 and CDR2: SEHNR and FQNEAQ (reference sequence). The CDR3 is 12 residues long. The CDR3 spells CASSLIIDEQFF.

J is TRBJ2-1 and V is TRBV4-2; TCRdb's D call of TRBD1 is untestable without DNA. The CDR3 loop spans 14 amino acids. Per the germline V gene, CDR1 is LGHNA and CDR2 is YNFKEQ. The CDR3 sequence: CASSTGQANNEQFF.

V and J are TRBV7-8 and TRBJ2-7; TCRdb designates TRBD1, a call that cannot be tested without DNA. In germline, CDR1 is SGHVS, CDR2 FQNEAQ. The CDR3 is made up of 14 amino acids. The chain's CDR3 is CASSLIGIGYEQYF.